A selection of T cell receptor beta chains follows, all from one sample in a study of neoadjuvant nivolumab and ipilimumab in lung cancer. TCRdb's table, derived via immunoSEQ multiplex PCR, lists solely in-frame clones and lacks some. In the table there are tens of thousands of clones, 75% to 95% of which are singletons. The sequencing here drew on peripheral blood, taken after neoadjuvant nivolumab, alone or with ipilimumab, at or shortly before surgery. The receptors stem from an adult with non-small cell lung cancer. The CDR3 runs from the conserved cysteine through the conserved F or W. Fields, in order: clone size, J gene, D gene, V gene, CDR3 protein, CDR3 DNA. The D gene is left open where the match is weak. Size is stated for part of the rows, as once, few or many counts, or as a class when the clone is expanded.

.,TRBJ2-3,TRBD2,TRBV19,CASSDPSGGPATQYF,TGTGCCAGTAGTGACCCTAGCGGGGGGCCAGCTACGCAGTATTTT
.,TRBJ2-1,TRBD2,TRBV5-4,CASSLPPGLARNEQFF,TGTGCCAGCAGCTTGCCCCCGGGACTAGCGAGGAATGAGCAGTTCTTC
.,TRBJ1-6,.,TRBV19,CASSILDGNSPLHF,TGTGCCAGTAGTATATTGGATGGGAATTCACCCCTCCACTTT
.,TRBJ2-7,.,TRBV29-1,CSVEGGTLNSYEQYF,TGCAGCGTTGAAGGAGGGACATTAAACTCCTACGAGCAGTACTTC
.,TRBJ2-7,.,TRBV5-1,CASSLDILYYEQYF,TGCGCCAGCAGCTTGGATATCCTCTACTACGAGCAGTACTTC
.,TRBJ1-1,.,TRBV9,CASSVRRNTEAFF,TGTGCCAGCAGCGTACGACGGAACACTGAAGCTTTCTTT
.,TRBJ2-4,.,TRBV2,CASSDTARAGNIQYF,TGTGCCAGCAGTGATACCGCCAGGGCGGGAAACATTCAGTACTTC
few,TRBJ1-6,.,TRBV2,CASSLRGSPLHF,TGTGCCAGCAGTCTCAGGGGTTCACCCCTCCACTTT
.,TRBJ1-6,.,TRBV6-5,CASSSAGSISPLHF,TGTGCCAGCAGTTCGGCAGGGTCGATCTCACCCCTCCACTTT
.,TRBJ2-5,TRBD2,TRBV5-5,CASSFQTSGGQETQYF,TGTGCCAGCAGCTTCCAGACTAGCGGGGGGCAAGAGACCCAGTACTTC
.,TRBJ2-1,TRBD2,TRBV2,CASSEFASGSSYNEQFF,TGTGCCAGCAGTGAATTTGCTAGCGGGAGCTCCTACAATGAGCAGTTCTTC
.,TRBJ2-7,.,TRBV5-1,CASSLDNYEQYF,TGCGCCAGCAGCTTGGACAACTACGAGCAGTACTTC
.,TRBJ2-1,.,TRBV11-3,CASSFGGDQVYNEQFF,TGTGCCAGCAGCTTCGGTGGGGACCAGGTTTACAATGAGCAGTTCTTC
.,TRBJ2-2,.,TRBV9,CASSPGSDPDTGELFF,TGTGCCAGCAGCCCAGGAAGTGACCCCGACACCGGGGAGCTGTTTTTT
.,TRBJ1-2,.,TRBV5-6,CANPTQGSYGYTF,TGTGCCAACCCGACCCAGGGGTCATATGGCTACACCTTC
.,TRBJ1-1,.,TRBV5-1,CASRGSGTGSEAFF,TGCGCCAGCAGGGGGTCAGGGACTGGTTCTGAAGCTTTCTTT